The entry that follows covers one TCR beta chain sequence. Its antigen is not identified. A read error may produce the germline difference seen at one junction end. Germline CDR1 is LNHDA and CDR2 is SQIVND (reference sequence). The CDR3 loop spans 14 amino acids. The data were taken from a study of radiotherapy plus CTLA-4 blockade in lung cancer. Study background: An objective response was seen in around 17% of patients, and disease control in 31%. Study-level findings and limits: After treatment with radiotherapy plus ipilimumab, TCR clones that came from the tumor expanded in blood.

Clones were read by immunoSEQ multiplex PCR, and TCRdb kept only the in-frame ones, dropping some. The data hold about 90,000 clones, with over 75% observed a single time. Treatment of patients with chemo-refractory metastatic non-small-cell lung cancer consisted of focal radiation plus CTLA-4 blockade with ipilimumab. The receptor's source is a human donor with non-small cell lung cancer that progressed on radiotherapy plus ipilimumab. The chain employs TRBV19 and TRBJ2-1; 7 nucleotides match TRBD1. The sample was peripheral blood, taken from a patient treated with radiotherapy plus ipilimumab. CDR3 sequence (DNA): TGTGCCAGTAGTTCGGGACAGATCTACCATGAGCAGTTCTTC. Translated, it gives CASSSGQIYHEQFF.